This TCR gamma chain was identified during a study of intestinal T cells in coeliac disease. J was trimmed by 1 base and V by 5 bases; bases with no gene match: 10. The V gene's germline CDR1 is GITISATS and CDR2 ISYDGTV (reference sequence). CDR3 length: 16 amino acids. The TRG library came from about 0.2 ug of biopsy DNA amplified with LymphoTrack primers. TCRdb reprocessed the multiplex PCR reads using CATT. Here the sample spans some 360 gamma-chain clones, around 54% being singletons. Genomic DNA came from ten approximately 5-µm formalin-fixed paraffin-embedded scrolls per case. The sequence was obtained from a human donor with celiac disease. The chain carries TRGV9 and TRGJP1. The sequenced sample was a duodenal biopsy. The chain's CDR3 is CALWGGLSTTGWFKIF. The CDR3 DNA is TGTGCCTTGTGGGGAGGGTTGAGTACCACTGGTTGGTTCAAGATATTT.